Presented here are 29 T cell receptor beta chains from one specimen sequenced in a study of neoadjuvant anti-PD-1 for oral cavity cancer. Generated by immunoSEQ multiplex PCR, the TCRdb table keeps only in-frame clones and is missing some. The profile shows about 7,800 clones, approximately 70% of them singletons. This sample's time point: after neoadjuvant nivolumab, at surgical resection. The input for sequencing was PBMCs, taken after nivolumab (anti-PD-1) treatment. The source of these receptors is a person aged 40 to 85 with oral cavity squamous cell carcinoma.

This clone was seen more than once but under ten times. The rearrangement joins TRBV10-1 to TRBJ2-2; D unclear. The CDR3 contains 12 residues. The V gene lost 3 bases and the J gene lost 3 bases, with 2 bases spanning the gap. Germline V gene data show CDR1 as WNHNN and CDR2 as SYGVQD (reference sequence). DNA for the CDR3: TGCGCCAGCAGTGATTACACCGGGGAGCTGTTTTTT. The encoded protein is CASSDYTGELFF.

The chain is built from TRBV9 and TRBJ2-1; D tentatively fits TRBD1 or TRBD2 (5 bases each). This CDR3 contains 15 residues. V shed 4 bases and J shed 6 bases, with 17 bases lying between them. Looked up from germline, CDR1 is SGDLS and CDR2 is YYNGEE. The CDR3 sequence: CASSPSGTAGNEQFF. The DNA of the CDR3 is TGTGCCAGCAGCCCGTCCGGGACGGCTGGCAATGAGCAGTTCTTC.

CDR3 region: CASSLPGQGSWAIQYF. The CDR3 DNA follows: TGTGCCAGCAGCTTACCGGGACAGGGTTCTTGGGCCATTCAGTACTTC. The J gene is TRBJ2-4, the V gene TRBV5-6, with 9 bases lining up with TRBD1. With 2 bases clipped from V and 9 bases from J, the junction kept 12 bases outside the gene matches. The germline V gene encodes CDR1 SGHDT and CDR2 YYEEEE. The CDR3 runs to 16 residues.

The chain's CDR3 is CASSLATSGKYGYTF. Here the CDR3 DNA reads TGTGCCAGCAGTTTGGCCACGTCAGGAAAATATGGCTACACCTTC. The chain employs TRBV27 and TRBJ1-2, with D unclear. V was clipped by 3 bases and J by 5 bases, with 16 bases between them. CDR1 is MNHEY and CDR2 is SMNVEV in the germline V gene (reference sequence). The length of the CDR3 is 15 residues.

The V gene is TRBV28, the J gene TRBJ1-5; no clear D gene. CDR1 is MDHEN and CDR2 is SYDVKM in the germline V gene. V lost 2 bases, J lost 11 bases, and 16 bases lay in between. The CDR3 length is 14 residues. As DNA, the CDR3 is TGTGCCAGCAGTTTAAAGGTGGATAGGGTAACCCAGCATTTT. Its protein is CASSLKVDRVTQHF. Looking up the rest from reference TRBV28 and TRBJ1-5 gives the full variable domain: DVKVTQSSRYLVKRTGEKVFLECVQDMDHENMFWYRQDPGLGLRLIYFSYDVKMKEKGDIPEGYSVSREKKERFSLILESASTNQTSMYLCASSLKVDRVTQHFGDGTRLSIL.

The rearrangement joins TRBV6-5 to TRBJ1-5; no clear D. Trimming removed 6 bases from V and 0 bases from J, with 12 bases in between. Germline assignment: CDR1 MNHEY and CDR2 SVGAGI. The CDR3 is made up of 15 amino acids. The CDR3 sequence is CASRATDHSNQPQHF. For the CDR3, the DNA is TGTGCCAGCAGAGCGACTGACCATAGCAATCAGCCCCAGCATTTT.

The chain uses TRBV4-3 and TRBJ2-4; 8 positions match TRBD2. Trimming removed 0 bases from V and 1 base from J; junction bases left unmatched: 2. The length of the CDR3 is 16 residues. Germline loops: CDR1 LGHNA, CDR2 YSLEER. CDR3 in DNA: TGCGCCAGCAGCCAAGATACGGGGGGGGCCAAAAACATTCAGTACTTC. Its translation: CASSQDTGGAKNIQYF.

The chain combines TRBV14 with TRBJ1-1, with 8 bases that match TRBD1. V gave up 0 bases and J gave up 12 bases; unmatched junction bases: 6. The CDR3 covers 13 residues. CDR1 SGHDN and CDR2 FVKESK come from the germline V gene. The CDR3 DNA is TGTGCCAGCAGCCAAGATCGGACAGGGTCGTCTTTCTTT. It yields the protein CASSQDRTGSSFF.

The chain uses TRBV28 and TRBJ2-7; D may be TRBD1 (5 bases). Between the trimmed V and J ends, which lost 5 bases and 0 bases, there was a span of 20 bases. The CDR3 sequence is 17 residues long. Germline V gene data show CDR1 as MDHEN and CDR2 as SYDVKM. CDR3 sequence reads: CASSTVPGVDSSYEQYF. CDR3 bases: TGTGCCAGCAGTACGGTTCCAGGCGTTGACAGCTCCTACGAGCAGTACTTC.

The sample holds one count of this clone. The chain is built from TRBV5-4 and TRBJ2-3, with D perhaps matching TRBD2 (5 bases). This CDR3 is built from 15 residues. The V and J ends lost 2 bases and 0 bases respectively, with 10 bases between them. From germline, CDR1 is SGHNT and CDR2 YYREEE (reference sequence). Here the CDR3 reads CASSFRTGSTDTQYF. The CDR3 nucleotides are TGTGCCAGCAGCTTTCGTACGGGAAGCACAGATACGCAGTATTTT.

The CDR3 region has the DNA TGTGCCAGCAGCCTACCGGGAAATAACGAGCAGTACTTC. Its protein product is CASSLPGNNEQYF. The chain is built from TRBV11-3 and TRBJ2-7; weak D call: TRBD2 (5 bases). V was pared by 5 bases and J by 5 bases, with 13 bases between. CDR3 size: 13 residues. The germline V gene encodes CDR1 SGHNT and CDR2 YENEEA.

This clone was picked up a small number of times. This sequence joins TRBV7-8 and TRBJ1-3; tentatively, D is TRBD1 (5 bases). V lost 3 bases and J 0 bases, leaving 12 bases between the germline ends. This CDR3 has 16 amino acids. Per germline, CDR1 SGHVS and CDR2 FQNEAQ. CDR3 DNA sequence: TGTGCCAGCAGCTTTTCAGGGCCCAGCTCTGGAAACACCATATATTTT. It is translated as CASSFSGPSSGNTIYF.

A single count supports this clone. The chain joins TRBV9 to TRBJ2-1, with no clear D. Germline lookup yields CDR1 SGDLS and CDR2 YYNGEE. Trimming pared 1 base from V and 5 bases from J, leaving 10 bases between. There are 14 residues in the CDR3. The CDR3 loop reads CASSVSAGDNEQFF. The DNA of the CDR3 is TGTGCCAGCAGCGTAAGCGCTGGGGACAATGAGCAGTTCTTC.

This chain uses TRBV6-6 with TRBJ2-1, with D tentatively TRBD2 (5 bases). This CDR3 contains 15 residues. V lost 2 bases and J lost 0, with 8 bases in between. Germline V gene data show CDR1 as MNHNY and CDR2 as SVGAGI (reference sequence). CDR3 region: CASSYASTSYNEQFF. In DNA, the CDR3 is TGTGCCAGCAGTTACGCTAGCACCTCCTACAATGAGCAGTTCTTC.

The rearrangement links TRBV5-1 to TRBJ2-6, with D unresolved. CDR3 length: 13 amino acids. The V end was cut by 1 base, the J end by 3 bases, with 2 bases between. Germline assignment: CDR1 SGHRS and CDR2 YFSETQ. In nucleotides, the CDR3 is TGCGCCAGCAGCTTGTATGGGGCCAACGTCCTGACTTTC. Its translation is CASSLYGANVLTF. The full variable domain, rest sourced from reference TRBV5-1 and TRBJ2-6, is KAGVTQTPRYLIKTRGQQVTLSCSPISGHRSVSWYQQTPGQGLQFLFEYFSETQRNKGNFPGRFSGRQFSNSRSEMNVSTLELGDSALYLCASSLYGANVLTFGAGSRLTVL.

Here the CDR3 DNA reads TGTGCCAGCATGGAGGACAGGGACTCTGGTGGCTACACCTTC. Its translation: CASMEDRDSGGYTF. The chain uses TRBV2 and TRBJ1-2, with 8 bases aligning to TRBD1. Germline V gives CDR1 SNHLY, CDR2 FYNNEI. CDR3 length: 14 amino acids. Losses at the gene ends were 7 bases for V and 7 bases for J; bases not matched to a gene: 11.

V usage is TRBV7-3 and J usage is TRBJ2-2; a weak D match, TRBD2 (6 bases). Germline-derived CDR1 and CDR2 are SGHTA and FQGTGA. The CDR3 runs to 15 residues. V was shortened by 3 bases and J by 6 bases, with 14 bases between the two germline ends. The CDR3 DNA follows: TGTGCCAGCAGCTTCAAAACAGGAGGGGCCGGGGAGCTGTTTTTT. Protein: CASSFKTGGAGELFF.

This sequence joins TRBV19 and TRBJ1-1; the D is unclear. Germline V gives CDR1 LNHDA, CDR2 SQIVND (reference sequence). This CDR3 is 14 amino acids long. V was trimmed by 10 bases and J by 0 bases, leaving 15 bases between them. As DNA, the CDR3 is TGTGCCACCAGGACGGCTAACATGAACACTGAAGCTTTCTTT. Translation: CATRTANMNTEAFF. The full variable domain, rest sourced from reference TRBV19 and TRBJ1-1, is DGGITQSPKYLFRKEGQNVTLSCEQNLNHDAMYWYRQDPGQGLRLIYYSQIVNDFQKGDIAEGYSVSREKKESFPLTVTSAQKNPTAFYLCATRTANMNTEAFFGQGTRLTVV.

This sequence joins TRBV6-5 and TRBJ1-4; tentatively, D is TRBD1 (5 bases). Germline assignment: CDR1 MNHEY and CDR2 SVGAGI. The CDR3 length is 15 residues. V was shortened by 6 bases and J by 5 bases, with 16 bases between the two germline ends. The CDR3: CASSRGVRQNEKLFF. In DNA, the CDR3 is TGTGCCAGCAGCCGGGGGGTGAGGCAAAATGAAAAACTGTTTTTT.

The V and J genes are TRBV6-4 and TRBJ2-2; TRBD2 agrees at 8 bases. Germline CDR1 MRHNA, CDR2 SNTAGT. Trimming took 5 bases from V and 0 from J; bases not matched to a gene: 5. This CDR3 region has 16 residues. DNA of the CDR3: TGTGCCAGCAGTCAATCTAGCGGGTCGAACACCGGGGAGCTGTTTTTT. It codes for CASSQSSGSNTGELFF.

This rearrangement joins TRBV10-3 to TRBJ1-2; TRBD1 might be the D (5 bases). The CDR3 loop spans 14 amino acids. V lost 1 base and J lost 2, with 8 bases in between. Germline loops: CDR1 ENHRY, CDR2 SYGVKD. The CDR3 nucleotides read TGTGCCATCAGTGAGTATCAGGGAAACTATGGCTACACCTTC. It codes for CAISEYQGNYGYTF.

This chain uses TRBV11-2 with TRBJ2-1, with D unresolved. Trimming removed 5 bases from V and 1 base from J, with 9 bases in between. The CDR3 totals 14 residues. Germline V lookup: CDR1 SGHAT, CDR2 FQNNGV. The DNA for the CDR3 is TGTGCCAGCAGCCTGTCGACGTCCTACAATGAGCAGTTCTTC. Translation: CASSLSTSYNEQFF.

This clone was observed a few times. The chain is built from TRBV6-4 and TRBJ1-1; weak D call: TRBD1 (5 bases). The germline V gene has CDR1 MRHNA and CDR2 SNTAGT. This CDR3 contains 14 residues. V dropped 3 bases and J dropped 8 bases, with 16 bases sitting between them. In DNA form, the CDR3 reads TGTGCCAGCAGTGAGGGACCAGAACTGGGGGAAGCTTTCTTT. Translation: CASSEGPELGEAFF.

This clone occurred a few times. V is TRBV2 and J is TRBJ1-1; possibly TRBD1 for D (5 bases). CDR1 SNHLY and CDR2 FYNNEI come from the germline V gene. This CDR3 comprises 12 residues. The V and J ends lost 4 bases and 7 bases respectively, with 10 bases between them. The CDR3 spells CASSGWDREAFF. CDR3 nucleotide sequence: TGTGCCAGCAGTGGATGGGACCGTGAAGCTTTCTTT.

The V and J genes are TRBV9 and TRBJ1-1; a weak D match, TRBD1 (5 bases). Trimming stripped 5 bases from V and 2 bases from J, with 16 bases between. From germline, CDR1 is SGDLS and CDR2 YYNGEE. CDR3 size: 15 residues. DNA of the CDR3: TGTGCCAGCAGAACGGACACGGGGCCAAACACTGAAGCTTTCTTT. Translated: CASRTDTGPNTEAFF. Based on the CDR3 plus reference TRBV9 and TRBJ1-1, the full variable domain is DSGVTQTPKHLITATGQRVTLRCSPRSGDLSVYWYQQSLDQGLQFLIQYYNGEERAKGNILERFSAQQFPDLHSELNLSSLELGDSALYFCASRTDTGPNTEAFFGQGTRLTVV.

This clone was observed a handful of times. The CDR3 nucleotides read TGTGCCAGCAGCCCCCCGGGATTTAATAATTCACCCCTCCACTTT. Translated: CASSPPGFNNSPLHF. This chain links TRBV7-8 with TRBJ1-6; D is undetermined. The germline CDR1 and CDR2 sequences are SGHVS and FQNEAQ. Deletions cut 5 bases from V and 5 bases from J, with 13 bases between. This CDR3 is 15 amino acids long.

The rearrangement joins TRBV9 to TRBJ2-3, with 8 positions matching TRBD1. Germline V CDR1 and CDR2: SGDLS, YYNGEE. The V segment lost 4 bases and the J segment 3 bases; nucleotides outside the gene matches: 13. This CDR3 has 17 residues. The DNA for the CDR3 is TGTGCCAGCAGCCCTAATTCGGACAGGGCGACAACAGATACGCAGTATTTT. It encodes CASSPNSDRATTDTQYF.

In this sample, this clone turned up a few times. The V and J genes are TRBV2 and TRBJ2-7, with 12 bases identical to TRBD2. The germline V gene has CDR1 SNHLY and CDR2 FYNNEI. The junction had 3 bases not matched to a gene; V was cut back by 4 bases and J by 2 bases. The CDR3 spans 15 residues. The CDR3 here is CASSVPSGGAYEQYF. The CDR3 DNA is TGTGCCAGCAGTGTCCCTAGCGGGGGGGCCTACGAGCAGTACTTC.

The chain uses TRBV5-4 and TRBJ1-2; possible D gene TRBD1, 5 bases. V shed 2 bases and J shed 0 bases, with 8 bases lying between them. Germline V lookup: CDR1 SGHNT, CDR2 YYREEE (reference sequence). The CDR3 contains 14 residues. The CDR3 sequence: CASSLGATNYGYTF. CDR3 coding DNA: TGTGCCAGCAGCTTAGGGGCGACTAACTATGGCTACACCTTC.